This passage covers 32 T cell receptor beta chains from one sample sequenced in a study of blood T cell repertoires in COVID-19. Here immunoSEQ multiplex PCR was the method, and the copy in TCRdb shows in-frame clones only, minus some. The table records 85,000 to 110,000 clones, 84% of them present only once. What was sequenced was peripheral blood. Receptors were obtained from a human donor in a cohort sampled during active or convalescent COVID-19.

This chain connects TRBV9 to TRBJ1-2, with D maybe TRBD1 (5 bases). Trimming removed 3 bases from V and 4 bases from J, with 16 bases in between. The germline CDR1 and CDR2 sequences are SGDLS and YYNGEE. The CDR3 runs 15 residues. The CDR3 here is CASSADGARPYGYTF. The CDR3 DNA follows: TGTGCCAGCAGCGCGGATGGGGCGCGGCCCTATGGCTACACCTTC.

This chain connects TRBV7-9 to TRBJ2-2; D may be TRBD2 (6 bases). The CDR3 loop spans 14 amino acids. Trimming pared 2 bases from V and 5 bases from J, leaving 9 bases between. Germline CDR1 reads SEHNR; CDR2 reads FQNEAQ (reference sequence). CDR3: CASSLKRGTGELFF. The CDR3, as DNA: TGTGCCAGCAGCTTAAAACGGGGGACCGGGGAGCTGTTTTTT.

The sample holds a few counts of this clone. The chain recombines TRBV4-2 with TRBJ2-7, with D possibly TRBD2 on 5 matching bases. The CDR3 runs to 16 residues. V lost 2 bases and J lost 1, with 15 bases in between. Per the germline V gene, CDR1 is LGHNA and CDR2 is YNFKEQ. The DNA of the CDR3 is TGTGCCAGCAGCCAAAGCGGACGGGTGTCATCCTACGAGCAGTACTTC. It translates to CASSQSGRVSSYEQYF.

The chain uses TRBV2 and TRBJ2-1, with D maybe TRBD2 (5 bases). V was trimmed by 6 bases and J by 6 bases, leaving 6 bases between them. The CDR3 runs 11 residues. Germline V CDR1 and CDR2: SNHLY, FYNNEI. The CDR3 DNA reads as TGTGCCAGCAGCGGGGTCAATGAGCAGTTCTTC. Protein sequence: CASSGVNEQFF.

Only one count was recorded for this clone. V usage is TRBV4-3 and J usage is TRBJ1-6, with TRBD1 matching over 9 bases. Germline CDR1 LGHNA, CDR2 YSLEER. Trimming removed 3 bases from V and 12 bases from J; junction bases left unmatched: 9. The CDR3 contains 15 residues. CDR3 sequence reads: CASSHRTGDIRPLHF. The CDR3 nucleotides are TGCGCCAGCAGCCACCGGACAGGGGATATTCGACCCCTCCACTTT.

This chain joins TRBV5-1 and TRBJ1-1, with 9 bases identical to TRBD1. The germline V gene encodes CDR1 SGHRS and CDR2 YFSETQ. With V trimmed by 7 bases and J by 0 bases, 10 bases remained unmatched. CDR3 size: 16 residues. CDR3 region: CASGQPTGGMNTEAFF. The CDR3 nucleotides are TGCGCCAGCGGCCAACCGACAGGGGGGATGAACACTGAAGCTTTCTTT.

The CDR3 coding sequence is TGTGCCAGCAGTTACGCGGACAGGGGGCTTGGGGGAGCTTTCTTT. Protein sequence: CASSYADRGLGGAFF. The chain recombines TRBV6-6 with TRBJ1-1; 11 bases line up with TRBD1. Germline V lookup: CDR1 MNHNY, CDR2 SVGAGI (reference sequence). J gave up 10 bases and V 2 bases, and 9 bases lay outside the gene matches. The CDR3 covers 15 residues.

This chain uses TRBV2 with TRBJ1-4; TRBD1 agrees at 11 bases. With V trimmed by 5 bases and J by 8 bases, 7 bases remained unmatched. Germline loops: CDR1 SNHLY, CDR2 FYNNEI. This CDR3 region has 15 residues. CDR3 residues: CASSFGTGGWEKLFF. The DNA of the CDR3 is TGTGCCAGCAGTTTCGGGACAGGGGGGTGGGAAAAACTGTTTTTT.

The chain uses TRBV6-2 or TRBV6-3 and TRBJ2-7; possible D gene TRBD1, 5 bases. Germline V CDR1 and CDR2: MNHEY, SVGEGT. The CDR3 covers 16 residues. V was trimmed by 3 bases and J by 4 bases, leaving 19 bases between them. CDR3 region: CASSYWGGAVMYEQYF. The CDR3 bases are TGTGCCAGCAGTTATTGGGGCGGCGCCGTCATGTACGAGCAGTACTTC.

The CDR3: CASSRGGDQPQHF. In DNA form, the CDR3 reads TGTGCCAGCTCACGTGGGGGGGATCAGCCCCAGCATTTT. V is TRBV18 and J is TRBJ1-5, with D possibly being TRBD1 (5 bases). The CDR3 extends over 13 amino acids. V gave up 4 bases and J gave up 5 bases, with 9 bases separating them. Germline loops: CDR1 KGHSH, CDR2 LQKENI. Full variable domain (missing parts from reference TRBV18 and TRBJ1-5): NAGVMQNPRHLVRRRGQEARLRCSPMKGHSHVYWYRQLPEEGLKFMVYLQKENIIDESGMPKERFSAEFPKEGPSILRIQQVVRGDSAAYFCASSRGGDQPQHFGDGTRLSIL.

J is TRBJ1-2 and V is TRBV6-6; D might be TRBD1 (6 bases). Germline V CDR1 and CDR2: MNHNY, SVGAGI (reference sequence). Trimming took off 0 bases at V and 6 bases at J, with 14 bases between the two ends. The CDR3 has 15 residues. The CDR3 DNA reads as TGTGCCAGCAGTTACTCAGGGGGGGCAACCGATGGCTACACCTTC. Translated: CASSYSGGATDGYTF.

The chain combines TRBV19 with TRBJ1-5, with D tentatively TRBD1 (6 bases). From germline, CDR1 is LNHDA and CDR2 SQIVND (reference sequence). This CDR3 is built from 15 residues. The ends were cut back, 1 base at V and 5 bases at J, with 12 bases in the middle. The CDR3 reads CASSIVRGRDQPQHF. Here the CDR3 DNA reads TGTGCCAGTAGTATAGTCAGGGGCAGAGATCAGCCCCAGCATTTT.

This rearrangement joins TRBV28 to TRBJ2-1, with 7 nucleotides matching TRBD1. Germline V CDR1 and CDR2: MDHEN, SYDVKM. The junction had 9 bases not matched to a gene; V was cut back by 6 bases and J by 4 bases. The CDR3 consists of 15 residues. The DNA of the CDR3 is TGTGCCAGCAGCCCCGTCGGACAGGTTTACAATGAGCAGTTCTTC. Its translation: CASSPVGQVYNEQFF.

The chain has TRBV19 and TRBJ1-6; weak D call: TRBD1 (6 bases). Germline assignment: CDR1 LNHDA and CDR2 SQIVND (reference sequence). The V and J ends lost 5 bases and 10 bases respectively, with 15 bases between them. This CDR3 comprises 14 residues. CDR3 nucleotides: TGTGCCAGTAGTCCCTCGACAGGAGTCTCACCCCTCCACTTT. It specifies CASSPSTGVSPLHF. Together with reference TRBV19 and TRBJ1-6, the CDR3 gives the full variable domain: DGGITQSPKYLFRKEGQNVTLSCEQNLNHDAMYWYRQDPGQGLRLIYYSQIVNDFQKGDIAEGYSVSREKKESFPLTVTSAQKNPTAFYLCASSPSTGVSPLHFGNGTRLTVT.

The chain has TRBV27 and TRBJ1-1; tentative D call: TRBD1 (6 bases). The V gene's germline CDR1 is MNHEY and CDR2 SMNVEV (reference sequence). With 6 bases removed from V and 2 bases from J, the gap between germline ends came to 13 bases. The CDR3 contains 14 residues. The CDR3 DNA is TGTGCCAGCAGGCAGGGGTTCTCAAACACTGAAGCTTTCTTT. Amino acid sequence: CASRQGFSNTEAFF.

The genes are TRBV27 and TRBJ2-5, with a weak D call TRBD1 (6 bases). Trimming took off 4 bases at V and 7 bases at J, with 16 bases between the two ends. This CDR3 comprises 14 residues. Germline CDR1 is MNHEY and CDR2 is SMNVEV (reference sequence). CDR3 DNA: TGTGCCAGCAGTTCAACCATGGGGGCGTCGACCCAGTACTTC. Translated: CASSSTMGASTQYF.

The chain uses TRBV6-6 and TRBJ1-2; D ambiguous. The V and J ends lost 2 bases and 8 bases respectively, with 21 bases between them. CDR3 size: 16 residues. Germline V gene lookup returns CDR1 MNHNY and CDR2 SVGAGI (reference sequence). The CDR3 sequence is CASSYARIGFRRGYTF. The CDR3 DNA reads TGTGCCAGCAGTTACGCCAGGATAGGATTTCGACGGGGCTACACCTTC.

V gene TRBV19 combines with J gene TRBJ1-2; D gene uncertain. CDR3 length: 15 amino acids. Germline V CDR1 and CDR2: LNHDA, SQIVND (reference sequence). Deletions cut 5 bases from V and 3 bases from J, with 16 bases between. CDR3 residues: CASSLRGPIDYGYTF. The CDR3 nucleotides are TGTGCCAGTAGTCTGCGAGGGCCGATTGACTATGGCTACACCTTC.

The chain has TRBV30 and TRBJ1-1, with D possibly being TRBD1 (5 bases). Trimming removed 4 bases at V and 6 bases at J, with 18 bases between. CDR3 length equals 14 residues. The germline V gene encodes CDR1 GTSNPN and CDR2 SVGIG (reference sequence). The CDR3 DNA reads as TGTGCCTGGAATCTCGGGGGGGGTGGTTCTGAAGCTTTCTTT. It encodes CAWNLGGGGSEAFF.

This clone was seen only a few times. The CDR3 region has the DNA TGTGCCAGCAGCGATTTGACAGGGGGAGAAGAAGTGGAAGCTTTCTTT. It translates to CASSDLTGGEEVEAFF. The V and J genes are TRBV9 and TRBJ1-1; 9 nucleotides align to TRBD1. The CDR3 spans 16 residues. From germline, CDR1 is SGDLS and CDR2 YYNGEE. J was trimmed by 8 bases and V by 3 bases; bases with no gene match: 14.

V is TRBV6-5 and J is TRBJ1-4; weak D call: TRBD1 (6 bases). V lost 7 bases and J 0 bases, leaving 12 bases between the germline ends. The CDR3 is made up of 15 amino acids. CDR1 is MNHEY and CDR2 is SVGAGI in the germline V gene. In DNA, the CDR3 is TGTGCCAGCACCCGGAAGGGGGCAACTAATGAAAAACTGTTTTTT. Amino acid sequence: CASTRKGATNEKLFF.

DNA of the CDR3: TGTGCCATCAGTGATTCGGGGAGACAGGGCGAAGAGACCCAGTACTTC. Translating it yields CAISDSGRQGEETQYF. This chain links TRBV10-3 with TRBJ2-5; 7 bases are shared with TRBD1. Germline CDR1 reads ENHRY; CDR2 reads SYGVKD. The CDR3 runs 16 residues. J was trimmed by 3 bases and V by 3 bases; bases with no gene match: 10.

The gene calls are TRBV10-3 and TRBJ2-3, with a tentative D call TRBD1 (6 bases). Germline V CDR1 and CDR2: ENHRY, SYGVKD. The germline V and J ends were trimmed by 8 bases and 4 bases, with 13 bases remaining between them. The CDR3 loop spans 13 amino acids. This chain's CDR3 is CAIAPPGADTQYF. CDR3 DNA sequence: TGTGCCATCGCTCCACCAGGGGCAGATACGCAGTATTTT.

The V gene is TRBV2, the J gene TRBJ1-2, with D possibly matching TRBD1 (6 bases). This CDR3 has 13 residues. Germline V gene lookup returns CDR1 SNHLY and CDR2 FYNNEI. V was trimmed by 2 bases and J by 8 bases, leaving 12 bases between them. CDR3 residues: CASSELWTEGYTF. As DNA, the CDR3 is TGTGCCAGCAGTGAATTATGGACAGAAGGCTACACCTTC.

The rearrangement uses TRBV15 and TRBJ1-2, with D perhaps matching TRBD1 (6 bases). The CDR3 loop spans 14 amino acids. Germline V gene sequence: CDR1 LNHNV, CDR2 YYDKDF (reference sequence). V lost 0 bases and J 5 bases, leaving 10 bases between the germline ends. The CDR3 is CATSREDSFYGYTF. CDR3 in DNA: TGTGCCACCAGCAGAGAGGACAGTTTTTATGGCTACACCTTC.

This clone has only a few counts. V usage is TRBV18 and J usage is TRBJ1-4; 9 nucleotides agree with TRBD1. This CDR3 spans 14 amino acids. Trimming at V came to 6 bases and at J to 6 bases, leaving 5 bases not matched to a gene. Germline CDR1 KGHSH, CDR2 LQKENI. The CDR3 reads CASSTGQGYEKLFF. CDR3 nucleotide sequence: TGTGCCAGCTCCACGGGACAGGGTTATGAAAAACTGTTTTTT.

This clone was seen once. The chain uses TRBV18 and TRBJ1-4, with D unclear. This CDR3 is built from 15 residues. V was trimmed by 0 bases and J by 0 bases, leaving 5 bases between them. From germline, CDR1 is KGHSH and CDR2 LQKENI. CDR3: CASSPPGATNEKLFF. The CDR3 DNA is TGTGCCAGCTCACCACCCGGGGCAACTAATGAAAAACTGTTTTTT.

J is TRBJ1-2 and V is TRBV18, with D possibly being TRBD1 (5 bases). Germline CDR1 KGHSH, CDR2 LQKENI. The CDR3 totals 15 residues. Deletions cut 1 base from V and 3 bases from J, with 12 bases between. CDR3 nucleotide sequence: TGTGCCAGCTCACCACTCGAGGGGACTGACTATGGCTACACCTTC. Translated: CASSPLEGTDYGYTF.

The chain recombines TRBV5-4 with TRBJ2-3; TRBD2 might be the D (7 bases). Germline V CDR1 and CDR2: SGHNT, YYREEE (reference sequence). The CDR3 has 14 amino acids. The germline V and J ends were trimmed by 1 base and 3 bases, with 9 bases remaining between them. The CDR3 sequence is CASSLKGGTDTQYF. The CDR3 DNA is TGTGCCAGCAGCTTGAAGGGGGGGACAGATACGCAGTATTTT.

The genes are TRBV6-5 and TRBJ1-2; 7 bases agree with TRBD1. The CDR3 has 13 residues. The trim removed 10 bases at V and 2 bases at J, leaving 7 bases unmatched. Germline V gene sequence: CDR1 MNHEY, CDR2 SVGAGI. Here the CDR3 DNA reads TGTGCCACCCAATCGGACAGGAACTATGGCTACACCTTC. The encoded protein is CATQSDRNYGYTF.

The genes are TRBV9 and TRBJ1-1, with D possibly being TRBD1 (6 bases). The germline CDR1 and CDR2 sequences are SGDLS and YYNGEE. The CDR3 is 14 amino acids. V gave up 3 bases and J gave up 2 bases, with 11 bases separating them. The CDR3 DNA is TGTGCCAGCAGCGGGGGGACACTAAACACTGAAGCTTTCTTT. It translates to CASSGGTLNTEAFF.

The V and J genes are TRBV11-3 and TRBJ2-6; no definite D call. This CDR3 is 13 amino acids long. Germline CDR1 reads SGHNT; CDR2 reads YENEEA. The ends were cut back, 3 bases at V and 2 bases at J, with 2 bases in the middle. The CDR3 bases are TGTGCCAGCAGCTTCGCTGGGGCCAACGTCCTGACTTTC. It yields the protein CASSFAGANVLTF.